The TCR beta chain described here comes from a study of T cells in Graves' hyperthyroidism and ophthalmopathy. Disease duration under 2 months; hyperthyroidism patients were aged 18 to 65. A roughly 10 ml volume of fresh peripheral blood provided the PBMCs. V shed 5 bases and J shed 0 bases, with 11 bases lying between them. The CDR3 runs 14 residues. Researchers took RNA transcripts and amplified the TCR beta CDR3 regions from them. A set of HTBI primers served as the primers for a first-round RT-PCR of the TCR CDR3. TCRdb re-analysed the multiplex PCR reads in MiXCR, keeping a single row per CDR3 protein. The table lists about 840,000 distinct CDR3 sequences, 35% to 40% of them singletons, with about 8.9% in the top ten.

The sample was blood. The chain carries TRBV12-3 or TRBV12-4 and TRBJ2-7; D is perhaps TRBD2 (5 bases). The clonotype comes from a man aged 18 to 29 with Graves' hyperthyroidism. CDR3 loop: CASSRTGISYEQYF. CDR3 nucleotide sequence: TGTGCCAGCAGTCGAACCGGGATCTCCTACGAGCAGTACTTC.